What follows describes a single TCR beta chain. The data derive from a study of blood T cell repertoires in COVID-19. On the study more broadly: Samples representing acute and convalescent COVID-19 were sourced from the United States, Italy and Spain. Sources were T cells, B-cell-depleted T cells, or PBMCs; the material itself was cDNA or gDNA.

In the study's own analysis: For nucleated cells, counts were estimated from reference gene primer amplification. The protocol was immunoSEQ multiplex PCR, while the TCRdb copy is restricted to in-frame clones and leaves out a portion. The V and J calls and clone size were taken over from that table, and D and trimming were inferred from the DNA. The sample lists a few hundred thousand clones; roughly 85% were seen once. Germline V gene sequence: CDR1 SEHNR, CDR2 FQNEAQ (reference sequence). CDR3 length: 13 amino acids. With 2 bases removed from V and 8 bases from J, the gap between germline ends came to 12 bases.

The gene calls are TRBV7-9 and TRBJ1-2, with unresolved D. The sample taken for sequencing was peripheral blood. The clonotype was recovered from a woman in her 70s with acute or convalescent COVID-19. CDR3 coding DNA: TGTGCCAGCAGCTTACCCTCTGGCGGAGGCTACACCTTC. It yields the protein CASSLPSGGGYTF. The full variable domain, rest sourced from reference TRBV7-9 and TRBJ1-2, is DTGVSQNPRHKITKRGQNVTFRCDPISEHNRLYWYRQTLGQGPEFLTYFQNEAQLEKSRLLSDRFSAERPKGSFSTLEIQRTEQGDSAMYLCASSLPSGGGYTFGSGTRLTVV.